The source of this T cell receptor beta chain is a study of cytomegalovirus exposure and HLA in healthy donors. This CDR3 is 14 amino acids long. CDR1 and CDR2 (germline): MRHNA, SNTAGT. The ends lost 2 bases at V and 6 bases at J; junction bases unmatched: 4. Amplification used 60 Vbeta primers and 13 Jbeta primers. The method was immunoSEQ multiplex PCR; TCRdb's version includes in-frame clones alone and lacks a portion of them. The data contain a few hundred thousand clones, almost 85% of them singletons. In regard to this clone: Its antigen is still unknown.

Findings and limits, study-wide: Among TCR sequences, most were rare, though some public TCRs appeared in many donors. A few CMV-associated chains proved CMV antigen-specific in vitro. V- and J-gene trimming of TCR beta was linked (in a later analysis) to a missense DCLRE1C variant.

The V gene is TRBV6-4, the J gene TRBJ1-2; 9 bases match TRBD1. The receptor comes from a woman in her thirties or forties in good health and CMV-seropositive. Sequencing used PBMCs. As DNA, the CDR3 is TGTGCCAGCAGTGACACCGGGACAGGGAATGGCTACACCTTC. Its protein is CASSDTGTGNGYTF.